This T cell receptor beta chain was captured by sequencing in a study of cytomegalovirus exposure and HLA in healthy donors. CDR1 LNHDA and CDR2 SQIVND come from the germline V gene (reference sequence). V gave up 11 bases and J gave up 3 bases; unmatched junction bases: 4. The CDR3 sequence is 12 residues long. The study ran its PCR with 60 Vbeta and 13 Jbeta primers. Sequenced by immunoSEQ multiplex PCR; TCRdb stores in-frame clones only, minus some. The repertoire holds 150,000 to 200,000 clones, with more than 70% as singletons. The chain couples TRBV19 to TRBJ2-7; TRBD1 agrees at 10 bases. Material for sequencing was PBMCs. This clonotype originated in a woman aged 45-65 years in good health and CMV-seropositive. The DNA of the CDR3 is TGTGCCTCAGGGACAGGGGACTACGAGCAGTACTTC. Translating gives CASGTGDYEQYF.